A selection of T cell receptor beta chains follows, all from one sample in a study of regulatory T cells in long-lasting Graves disease. MiXCR was run by TCRdb on the multiplex PCR reads, yielding one entry per CDR3 protein. Among around 460,000 distinct CDR3 sequences listed, 14% were seen once. Another study also made use of these data, one on T cells in Graves' hyperthyroidism and ophthalmopathy.

The sample was peripheral blood mononuclear cells (PBMCs), taken at new diagnosis, from a patient treated with antithyroid drugs. These receptors were collected from a woman aged 50 to 60 with Graves disease. CDR3s include the opening cysteine and the closing phenylalanine or tryptophan. A D gene is named only where the DNA matches it firmly. Clone size appears in some rows only: once, few, many, or a class for an expanded clone.

size: .; J: TRBJ1-2; D: .; V: TRBV9; DNA: TGTGCCAGCAGCGTAGAGGGAAACACGGCTAACTATAGCTACACCTTC; CDR3: CASSVEGNTANYSYTF
size: few; J: TRBJ2-3; D: .; V: TRBV28; DNA: TGTGCCAGCAGTCGAGTCACAGATACGCAGTATTTT; CDR3: CASSRVTDTQYF
size: many; J: TRBJ2-5; D: .; V: TRBV5-1; DNA: TGCGCCAGCAGCTTTGACGAGACCCAGTACTTC; CDR3: CASSFDETQYF
size: .; J: TRBJ2-4; D: .; V: TRBV3-1; DNA: TGTGCCAGCAGCCCCCCTGCTGGGGTGGACATTCAGTACTTC; CDR3: CASSPPAGVDIQYF
size: many; J: TRBJ2-7; D: .; V: TRBV6-1; DNA: TGTGCCAGCAGTGAAGCCCCAGGGGTCTACGAGCAGTACTTC; CDR3: CASSEAPGVYEQYF
size: many; J: TRBJ2-3; D: .; V: TRBV20-1; DNA: TGCAGTGCTAAAGGCGGGAACACAGATACGCAGTATTTT; CDR3: CSAKGGNTDTQYF
size: many; J: TRBJ2-1; D: TRBD2; V: TRBV28; DNA: TGTGCCAGCAGTACTTTTCTAGCGGGAGGGTACAATGAGCAGTTCTTC; CDR3: CASSTFLAGGYNEQFF
size: once; J: TRBJ2-1; D: TRBD1; V: TRBV5-4; DNA: TGTGCCAGCAGCTGGGGGACAGGGGACAATGAGCAGTTCTTC; CDR3: CASSWGTGDNEQFF
size: many; J: TRBJ2-7; D: .; V: TRBV28; DNA: TGTGCCACCCGGCGGGACGCGAGCTCCTACGAGCAGTACTTC; CDR3: CATRRDASSYEQYF
size: many; J: TRBJ1-5; D: .; V: TRBV29-1; DNA: TGCAGCGTTGCCAGGGATAGCAATCAGCCCCAGCATTTT; CDR3: CSVARDSNQPQHF
size: .; J: TRBJ2-1; D: .; V: TRBV6-5; DNA: TGTGCCAGCAGTTACAGGCCCGATGAGCAGTTCTTC; CDR3: CASSYRPDEQFF
size: many; J: TRBJ1-1; D: TRBD1; V: TRBV18; DNA: TGTGCCAGCTCTCTAGAGACAGGGTGGTTTACTGAAGCTTTCTTT; CDR3: CASSLETGWFTEAFF
size: many; J: TRBJ2-7; D: .; V: TRBV12-3/TRBV12-4; DNA: TGTGCCAGCCAATCCAGACAGGTTCCCTACGAGCAGTACTTC; CDR3: CASQSRQVPYEQYF
size: many; J: TRBJ2-5; D: TRBD2; V: TRBV2; DNA: TGTGCCAGCAGTGCCCAACTAGCGGGAGTATACCAAGAGACCCAGTACTTC; CDR3: CASSAQLAGVYQETQYF
size: .; J: TRBJ2-7; D: .; V: TRBV7-2; DNA: TGTGCCACCAAACTGAGGGGTAGGGATCACTACGAGCAGTACTTC; CDR3: CATKLRGRDHYEQYF
size: .; J: TRBJ2-3; D: .; V: TRBV18; DNA: TGTGCCAGCTCACTAACGCGTAGTCCCCAGGCTGATACGCAGTATTTT; CDR3: CASSLTRSPQADTQYF
size: once; J: TRBJ2-7; D: TRBD1; V: TRBV20-1; DNA: TGCAGTGCTAGACCAACGGACAGGGCGTCATACGAGCAGTACTTC; CDR3: CSARPTDRASYEQYF
size: many; J: TRBJ2-1; D: .; V: TRBV3-1; DNA: TGTGCCAGCAGCCAAGGTAGCGGTTCTTACAATGAGCAGTTCTTC; CDR3: CASSQGSGSYNEQFF
size: many; J: TRBJ1-5; D: .; V: TRBV28; DNA: TGTGCCAGCAGTTTAGGGTTAGGGGTGGCCAATCAGCCCCAGCATTTT; CDR3: CASSLGLGVANQPQHF
size: many; J: TRBJ2-7; D: .; V: TRBV7-6; DNA: TGTGCCAGCAGCTTAGCTGTGGTTGCCGACGAGCAGTACTTC; CDR3: CASSLAVVADEQYF
size: .; J: TRBJ2-3; D: TRBD2; V: TRBV3-1; DNA: TGTGCCAGCAGCCAAGTGGGGACTAGCGGGAGAGATACGCAGTATTTT; CDR3: CASSQVGTSGRDTQYF
size: many; J: TRBJ2-1; D: .; V: TRBV12-3/TRBV12-4; DNA: TGTGCCAGCAGTAACAGGGAGCATTCCAATGAGCAGTTCTTC; CDR3: CASSNREHSNEQFF
size: .; J: TRBJ1-1; D: .; V: TRBV28; DNA: TGTGCCAGCAGTTTGTACAGATTTGAAGCTTTCTTT; CDR3: CASSLYRFEAFF
size: .; J: TRBJ2-7; D: TRBD2; V: TRBV7-2; DNA: TGTGCCAGCAGCATCAGACTAGCGGGAGGATACGAGCAGTACTTC; CDR3: CASSIRLAGGYEQYF
size: many; J: TRBJ2-1; D: .; V: TRBV5-1; DNA: TGCGCCAGCAGCCTCGATCCCAATGAGCAGTTCTTC; CDR3: CASSLDPNEQFF
size: .; J: TRBJ2-1; D: .; V: TRBV7-8; DNA: TGTGCCAGCAGCCCTGACAGGACCTACAATGAGCAGTTCTTC; CDR3: CASSPDRTYNEQFF
size: .; J: TRBJ1-1; D: .; V: TRBV7-3; DNA: TGTGCCAGCAGCTTAGGGGGCGAGACTGAAGCTTTCTTT; CDR3: CASSLGGETEAFF
size: many; J: TRBJ2-7; D: .; V: TRBV7-9; DNA: TGTGCCAGCAGCCCCAAAGTAGGTCGGGGATCCGAGCAGTACTTC; CDR3: CASSPKVGRGSEQYF
size: many; J: TRBJ2-3; D: TRBD2; V: TRBV12-3/TRBV12-4; DNA: TGTGCCAGCAGCCAAACCACAGGACTAGCGGGAAAGCATTACATTAGCACAGATACGCAGTATTTT; CDR3: CASSQTTGLAGKHYISTDTQYF
size: many; J: TRBJ2-2; D: TRBD2; V: TRBV9; DNA: TGTGCCAGCACCTCCTACGCCGAAACTAGCGGGGGCGGGGCCGGGGAGCTGTTTTTT; CDR3: CASTSYAETSGGGAGELFF
size: many; J: TRBJ2-1; D: TRBD2; V: TRBV28; DNA: TGTGCCAGCAAAATTGGGACTAACAATGAGCAGTTCTTC; CDR3: CASKIGTNNEQFF
size: .; J: TRBJ2-5; D: .; V: TRBV4-1; DNA: TGCGCCAGCAGCCAAGACCGAGGGCCGTCTGCCCGCCAAGAGACCCAGTACTTC; CDR3: CASSQDRGPSARQETQYF
size: .; J: TRBJ2-2; D: TRBD1; V: TRBV5-6; DNA: TGTGCCAGCAGCTCCCCGGGACAGGGACTTATCTTATCCGGGGAGCTGTTTTTT; CDR3: CASSSPGQGLILSGELFF
size: .; J: TRBJ2-5; D: TRBD2; V: TRBV19; DNA: TGTGCCAGTAGTATGGGATTACTAGCGGGAGGGGGGCAAGAGACCCAGTACTTC; CDR3: CASSMGLLAGGGQETQYF
size: .; J: TRBJ2-3; D: .; V: TRBV9; DNA: TGTGCCAGCAGCCCTACGGCAGTGAAAAGCACAGATACGCAGTATTTT; CDR3: CASSPTAVKSTDTQYF
size: .; J: TRBJ1-2; D: .; V: TRBV5-6; DNA: TGTGCCAGCAGGATATCCGGGGGGGGCCAAGGCTACACCTTC; CDR3: CASRISGGGQGYTF
size: many; J: TRBJ2-3; D: .; V: TRBV7-9; DNA: TGTGCCAGCAGCTTGGGCGCTTCTAGCACAGATACGCAGTATTTT; CDR3: CASSLGASSTDTQYF